The sequence of this TCR beta chain was determined in a study of T cells in Graves' hyperthyroidism and ophthalmopathy. At the level of the study: Before treatment of any kind, peripheral blood was taken at initial diagnosis.

The study left out patients who had uncontrolled infection, other autoimmune disease, pregnancy or lactation. Amplified regions were TCR beta CDR3 sequences from RNA transcripts. RT-PCR in the first round (using the HTBI primer set) targeted the TCR CDR3. Each CDR3 protein is one row after TCRdb ran MiXCR on the multiplex PCR reads. The profile shows about 350,000 distinct CDR3 sequences, about a sixth of them singletons. This clonotype has a count of ten or more. The CDR3 covers 16 residues. Germline-derived CDR1 and CDR2 are MNHEY and SVGAGI. With V trimmed by 2 bases and J by 6 bases, 7 bases remained unmatched.

The J gene is TRBJ2-2, the V gene TRBV6-5, with 9 bases lining up with TRBD1. What was sequenced was blood. This clonotype was sampled from a woman in her 30s with Graves' hyperthyroidism that later progressed to Graves' ophthalmopathy. The CDR3 nucleotides read TGTGCCAGCAGTTACCTCGGACAGGGGTTATCCGGGGAGCTGTTTTTT. Its translation: CASSYLGQGLSGELFF.